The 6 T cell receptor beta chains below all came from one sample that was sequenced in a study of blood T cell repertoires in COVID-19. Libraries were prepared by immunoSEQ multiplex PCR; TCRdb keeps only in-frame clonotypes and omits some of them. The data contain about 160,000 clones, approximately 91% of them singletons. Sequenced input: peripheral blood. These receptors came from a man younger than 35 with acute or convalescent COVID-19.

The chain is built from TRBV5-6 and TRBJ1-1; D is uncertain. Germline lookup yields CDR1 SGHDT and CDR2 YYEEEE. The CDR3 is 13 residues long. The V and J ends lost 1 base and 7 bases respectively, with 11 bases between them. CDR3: CASSLRGPYEAFF. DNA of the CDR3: TGTGCCAGCAGCTTGAGAGGGCCCTATGAAGCTTTCTTT.

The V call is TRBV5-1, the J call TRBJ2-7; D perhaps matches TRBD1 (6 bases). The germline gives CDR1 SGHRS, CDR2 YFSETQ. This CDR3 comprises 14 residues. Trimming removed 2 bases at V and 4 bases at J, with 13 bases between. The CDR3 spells CASSLGDKTYEQYF. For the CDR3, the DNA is TGCGCCAGCAGCTTAGGGGACAAAACTTACGAGCAGTACTTC. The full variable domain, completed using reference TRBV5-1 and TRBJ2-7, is KAGVTQTPRYLIKTRGQQVTLSCSPISGHRSVSWYQQTPGQGLQFLFEYFSETQRNKGNFPGRFSGRQFSNSRSEMNVSTLELGDSALYLCASSLGDKTYEQYFGPGTRLTVT.

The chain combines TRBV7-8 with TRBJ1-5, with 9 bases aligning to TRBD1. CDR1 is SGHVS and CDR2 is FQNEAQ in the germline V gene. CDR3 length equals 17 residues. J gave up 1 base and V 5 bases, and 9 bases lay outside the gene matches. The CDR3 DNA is TGTGCCAGCAGCCTCCAAAGGGGGACAGGGAGCAATCAGCCCCAGCATTTT. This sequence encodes CASSLQRGTGSNQPQHF.

In DNA, the CDR3 is TGTGCCAGCAGCTTGAACTCGGGAGGGTTTAATTCACCCCTCCACTTT. Translating it yields CASSLNSGGFNSPLHF. The rearrangement links TRBV11-2 to TRBJ1-6; the D is unclear. The CDR3 contains 16 residues. The germline gives CDR1 SGHAT, CDR2 FQNNGV. V was shortened by 3 bases and J by 6 bases, with 15 bases between the two germline ends.

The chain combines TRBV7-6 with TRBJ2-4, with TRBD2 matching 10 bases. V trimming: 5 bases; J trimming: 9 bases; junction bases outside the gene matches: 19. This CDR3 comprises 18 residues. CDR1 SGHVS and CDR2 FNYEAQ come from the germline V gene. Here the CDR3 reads CASSPLPPSGSWNGIQYF. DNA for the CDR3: TGTGCCAGCAGCCCCCTCCCCCCTAGCGGGAGTTGGAACGGCATTCAGTACTTC.

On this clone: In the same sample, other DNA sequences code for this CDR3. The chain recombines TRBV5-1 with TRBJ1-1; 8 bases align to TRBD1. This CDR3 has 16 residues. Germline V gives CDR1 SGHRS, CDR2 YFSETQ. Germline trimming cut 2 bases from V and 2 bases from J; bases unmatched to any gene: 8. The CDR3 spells CASSFSPGQGNTEAFF. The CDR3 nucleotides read TGCGCCAGCAGCTTCAGCCCCGGACAGGGTAACACTGAAGCTTTCTTT.